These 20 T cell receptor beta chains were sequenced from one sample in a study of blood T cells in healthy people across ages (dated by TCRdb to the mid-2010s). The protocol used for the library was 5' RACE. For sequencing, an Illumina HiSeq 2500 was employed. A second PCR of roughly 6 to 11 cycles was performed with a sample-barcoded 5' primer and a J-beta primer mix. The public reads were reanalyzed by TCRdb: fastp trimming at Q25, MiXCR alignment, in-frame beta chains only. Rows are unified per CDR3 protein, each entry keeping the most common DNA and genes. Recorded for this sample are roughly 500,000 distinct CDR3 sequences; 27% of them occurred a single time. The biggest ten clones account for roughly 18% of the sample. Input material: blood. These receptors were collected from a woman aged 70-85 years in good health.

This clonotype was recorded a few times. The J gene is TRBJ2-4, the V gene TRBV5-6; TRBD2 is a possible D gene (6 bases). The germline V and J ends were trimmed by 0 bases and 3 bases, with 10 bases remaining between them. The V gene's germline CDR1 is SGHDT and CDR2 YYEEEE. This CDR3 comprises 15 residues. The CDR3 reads CASSLAEGGKNIQYF. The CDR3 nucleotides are TGTGCCAGCAGCTTGGCGGAGGGAGGCAAAAACATTCAGTACTTC.

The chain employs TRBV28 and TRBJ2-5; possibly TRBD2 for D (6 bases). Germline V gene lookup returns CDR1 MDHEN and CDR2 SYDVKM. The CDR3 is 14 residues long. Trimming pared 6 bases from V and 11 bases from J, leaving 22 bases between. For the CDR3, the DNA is TGTGCCAGCAGGCGCAGAAGGTCACAAGGAGGGCAGTACTTC. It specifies CASRRRRSQGGQYF.

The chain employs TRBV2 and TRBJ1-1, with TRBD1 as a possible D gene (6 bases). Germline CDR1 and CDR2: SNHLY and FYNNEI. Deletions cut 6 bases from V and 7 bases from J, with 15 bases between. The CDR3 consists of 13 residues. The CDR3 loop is CASSFRGTIEAFF. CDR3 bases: TGTGCCAGCAGCTTCAGGGGCACTATTGAAGCTTTCTTT.

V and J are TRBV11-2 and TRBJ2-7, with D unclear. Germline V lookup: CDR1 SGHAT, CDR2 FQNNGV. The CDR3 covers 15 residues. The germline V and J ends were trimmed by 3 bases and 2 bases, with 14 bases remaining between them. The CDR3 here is CASSFPPLRTYEQYF. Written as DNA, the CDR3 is TGTGCCAGCAGCTTCCCCCCTCTTCGTACCTACGAGCAGTACTTC. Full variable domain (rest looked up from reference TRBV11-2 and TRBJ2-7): EAGVAQSPRYKIIEKRQSVAFWCNPISGHATLYWYQQILGQGPKLLIQFQNNGVVDDSQLPKDRFSAERLKGVDSTLKIQPAKLEDSAVYLCASSFPPLRTYEQYFGPGTRLTVT.

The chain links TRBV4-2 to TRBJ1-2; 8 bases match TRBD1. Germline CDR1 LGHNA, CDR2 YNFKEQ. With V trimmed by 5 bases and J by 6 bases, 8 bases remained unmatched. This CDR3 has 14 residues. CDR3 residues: CASSTTDRVDGYTF. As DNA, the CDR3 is TGTGCCAGCAGCACTACGGACAGGGTGGATGGCTACACCTTC.

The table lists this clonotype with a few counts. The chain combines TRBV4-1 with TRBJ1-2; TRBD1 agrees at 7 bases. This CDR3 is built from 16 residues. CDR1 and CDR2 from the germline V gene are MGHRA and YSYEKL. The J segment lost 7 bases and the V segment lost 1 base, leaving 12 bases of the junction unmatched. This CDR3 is CASSQVRTGPLGGYTF. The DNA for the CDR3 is TGCGCCAGCAGCCAAGTTCGGACAGGCCCCCTGGGTGGCTACACCTTC.

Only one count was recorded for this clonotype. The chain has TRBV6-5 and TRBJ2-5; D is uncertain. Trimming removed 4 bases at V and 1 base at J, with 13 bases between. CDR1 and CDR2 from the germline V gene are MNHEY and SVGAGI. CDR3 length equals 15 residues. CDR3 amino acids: CASSFAAGPQETQYF. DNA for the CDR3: TGTGCCAGCAGTTTCGCGGCAGGCCCCCAAGAGACCCAGTACTTC.

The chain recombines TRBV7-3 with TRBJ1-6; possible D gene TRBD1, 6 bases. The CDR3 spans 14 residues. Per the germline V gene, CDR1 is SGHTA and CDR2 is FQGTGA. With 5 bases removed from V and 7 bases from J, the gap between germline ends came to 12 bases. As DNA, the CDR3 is TGTGCCAGCAGCGCACAGGGCCGGAATTCACCCCTCCACTTT. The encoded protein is CASSAQGRNSPLHF.

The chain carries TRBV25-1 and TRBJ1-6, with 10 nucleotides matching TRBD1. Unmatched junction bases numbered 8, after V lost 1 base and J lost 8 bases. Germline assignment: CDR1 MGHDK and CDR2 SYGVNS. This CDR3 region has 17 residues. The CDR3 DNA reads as TGTGCCAGCAGTGAATTGGCTCTGGGGACAGGGGATTCACCCCTCCACTTT. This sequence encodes CASSELALGTGDSPLHF.

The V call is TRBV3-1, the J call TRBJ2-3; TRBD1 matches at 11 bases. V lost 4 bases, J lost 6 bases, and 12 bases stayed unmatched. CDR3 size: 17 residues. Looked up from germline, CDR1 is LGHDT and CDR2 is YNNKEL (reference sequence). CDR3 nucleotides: TGTGCCAGCAGCCCCCGTTGGGGGACAGGGGGTATGGATACGCAGTATTTT. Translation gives CASSPRWGTGGMDTQYF.

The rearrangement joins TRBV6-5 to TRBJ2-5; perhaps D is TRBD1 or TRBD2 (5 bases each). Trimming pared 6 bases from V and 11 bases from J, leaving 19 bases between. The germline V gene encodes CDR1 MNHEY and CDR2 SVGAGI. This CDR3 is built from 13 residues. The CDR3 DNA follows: TGTGCCAGCAGACCGCCGGGACCCCTTATTCAGTACTTC. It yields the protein CASRPPGPLIQYF.

CDR3 DNA sequence: TGTGCCAGCAGCTTGTATGGGACGGACTATGGCTACACCTTC. Its translation: CASSLYGTDYGYTF. The V and J genes are TRBV5-5 and TRBJ1-2; D is perhaps TRBD1 (5 bases). CDR1 SGHKS and CDR2 YYEKEE come from the germline V gene (reference sequence). The CDR3 covers 14 residues. Trimming pared 1 base from V and 3 bases from J, leaving 10 bases between. Variable domain in full (rest from reference TRBV5-5 and TRBJ1-2): DAGVTQSPTHLIKTRGQQVTLRCSPISGHKSVSWYQQVLGQGPQFIFQYYEKEERGRGNFPDRFSARQFPNYSSELNVNALLLGDSALYLCASSLYGTDYGYTFGSGTRLTVV.

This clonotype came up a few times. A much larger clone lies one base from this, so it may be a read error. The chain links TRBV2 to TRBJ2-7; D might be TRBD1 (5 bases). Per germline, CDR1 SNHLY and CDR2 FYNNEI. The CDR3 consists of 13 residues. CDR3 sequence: CASGEGRAYEQYF. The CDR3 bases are TGTGCCAGCGGTGAAGGCAGGGCTTACGAGCAGTACTTC.

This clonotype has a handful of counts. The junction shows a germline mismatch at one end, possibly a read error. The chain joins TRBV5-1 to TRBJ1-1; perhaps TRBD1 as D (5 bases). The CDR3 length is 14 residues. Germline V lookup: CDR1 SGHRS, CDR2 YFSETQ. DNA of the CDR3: TGCGCCAGCTACGCGGAGGCAGGGAGCACTGAAGCTCTCTTT. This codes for CASYAEAGSTEALF.

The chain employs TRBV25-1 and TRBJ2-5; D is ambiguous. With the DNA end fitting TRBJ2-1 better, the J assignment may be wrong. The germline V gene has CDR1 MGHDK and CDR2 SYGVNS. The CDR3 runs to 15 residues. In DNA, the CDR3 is TGTGCCAGCAGACAGTGCAAGGAATCTGGGAATGAGCAGTTCTTC. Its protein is CASRQCKESGNEQFF.

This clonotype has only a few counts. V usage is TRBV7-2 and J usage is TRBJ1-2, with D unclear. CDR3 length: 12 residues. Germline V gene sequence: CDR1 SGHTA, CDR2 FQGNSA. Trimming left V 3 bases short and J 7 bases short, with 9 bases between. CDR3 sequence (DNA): TGTGCCAGCAGCTTCTCTCCCCCTGGCTACACCTTC. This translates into CASSFSPPGYTF.

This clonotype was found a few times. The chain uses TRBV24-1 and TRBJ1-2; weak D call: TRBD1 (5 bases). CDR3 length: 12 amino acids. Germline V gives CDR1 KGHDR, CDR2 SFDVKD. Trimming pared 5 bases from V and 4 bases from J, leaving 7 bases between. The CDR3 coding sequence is TGTGCCACCAGTGCGGGGGGCTATGGCTACACCTTC. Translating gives CATSAGGYGYTF.

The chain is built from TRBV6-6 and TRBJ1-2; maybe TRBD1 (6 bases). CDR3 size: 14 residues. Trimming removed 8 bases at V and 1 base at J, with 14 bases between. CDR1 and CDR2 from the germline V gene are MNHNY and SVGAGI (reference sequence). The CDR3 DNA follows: TGTGCCAGCTGCATAGGGGGGAATAACTATGGCTACACCTTC. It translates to CASCIGGNNYGYTF.

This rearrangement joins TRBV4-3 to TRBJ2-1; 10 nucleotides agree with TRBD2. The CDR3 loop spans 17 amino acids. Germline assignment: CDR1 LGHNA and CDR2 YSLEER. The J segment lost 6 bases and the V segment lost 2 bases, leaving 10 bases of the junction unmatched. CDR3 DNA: TGCGCCAGCAGCCAACTGGTGCCTAGCGGGGGACCCAATGAGCAGTTCTTC. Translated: CASSQLVPSGGPNEQFF.

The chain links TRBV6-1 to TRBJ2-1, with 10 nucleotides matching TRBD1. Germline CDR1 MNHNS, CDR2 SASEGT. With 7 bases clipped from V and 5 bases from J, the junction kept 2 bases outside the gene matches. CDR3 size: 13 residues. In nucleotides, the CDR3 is TGTGCCAGCATTGGGACAGGGGACAATGAGCAGTTCTTC. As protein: CASIGTGDNEQFF.